The 32 T cell receptor beta chains below all came from one sample that was sequenced in a study of blood T cell repertoires in COVID-19. The data were produced by immunoSEQ multiplex PCR, yet TCRdb's version contains in-frame clones alone and is incomplete. The sample comprises 81,000 or so clones, approximately 92% of which are singletons, and about 5.9% rests with the top ten. The sequenced material came from peripheral blood. Every receptor here comes from a woman aged 60-75 years with active COVID-19.

The rearrangement uses TRBV9 and TRBJ2-2; the match to TRBD2 covers 8 bases. The CDR3 loop spans 17 amino acids. V was clipped by 4 bases and J by 5 bases; unmatched bases: 13. Germline loops: CDR1 SGDLS, CDR2 YYNGEE. The CDR3: CASSPLGRAQPTGELFF. CDR3 in DNA: TGTGCCAGCAGCCCTCTCGGGAGGGCTCAACCAACCGGGGAGCTGTTTTTT.

V gene TRBV6-6 combines with J gene TRBJ1-1; D gene uncertain. Deletions cut 11 bases from V and 1 base from J, with 17 bases between. The germline V gene encodes CDR1 MNHNY and CDR2 SVGAGI (reference sequence). The CDR3 has 14 residues. The CDR3, as DNA: TGTGCCGTCGGGGAGGCCCCCGGGAACACTGAAGCTTTCTTT. As protein: CAVGEAPGNTEAFF.

V gene TRBV10-2 combines with J gene TRBJ2-5; TRBD1 matches at 8 bases. The CDR3 has 14 amino acids. With 10 bases clipped from V and 4 bases from J, the junction kept 11 bases outside the gene matches. Germline CDR1 is WSHSY and CDR2 is SAAADI. Written as DNA, the CDR3 is TGCGCCACCTCGTCTGGACAGGGAGCAGAGACCCAGTACTTC. Amino acid sequence: CATSSGQGAETQYF.

This chain connects TRBV5-1 to TRBJ1-1, with no clear D. The CDR3 has 11 residues. Germline CDR1 SGHRS, CDR2 YFSETQ. Trimming left V 5 bases short and J 6 bases short, with 8 bases between. CDR3 protein: CASRSGPEAFF. In DNA form, the CDR3 reads TGCGCCAGCAGGAGCGGCCCTGAAGCTTTCTTT.

The V and J genes are TRBV19 and TRBJ2-2, with D maybe TRBD1 (6 bases). The CDR3 is 15 amino acids. Trimming left V 4 bases short and J 1 base short, with 10 bases between. From germline, CDR1 is LNHDA and CDR2 SQIVND (reference sequence). The CDR3 DNA sequence: TGTGCCAGTAGTACGGACAGCGTGAACACCGGGGAGCTGTTTTTT. Protein sequence: CASSTDSVNTGELFF.

The V gene is TRBV4-1, the J gene TRBJ2-1; TRBD2 agrees at 13 bases. V shed 3 bases and J 7 bases; nucleotides not matched to a gene: 9. This CDR3 contains 17 residues. Germline V gene data show CDR1 as MGHRA and CDR2 as YSYEKL. CDR3 sequence reads: CASSQSKGTSGTNEQFF. The CDR3 nucleotides are TGCGCCAGCAGCCAGTCGAAAGGGACTAGCGGGACGAATGAGCAGTTCTTC.

The V gene is TRBV5-1, the J gene TRBJ2-5; a weak D match, TRBD2 (7 bases). The length of the CDR3 is 15 residues. The germline gives CDR1 SGHRS, CDR2 YFSETQ. V was cut by 1 base and J by 5 bases, with 15 bases left in between. The CDR3 region is CASSLRGAPEETQYF. The CDR3, as DNA: TGCGCCAGCAGCTTGCGGGGGGCGCCTGAGGAGACCCAGTACTTC. Using reference TRBV5-1 and TRBJ2-5 for the parts outside the CDR3, the full variable domain is KAGVTQTPRYLIKTRGQQVTLSCSPISGHRSVSWYQQTPGQGLQFLFEYFSETQRNKGNFPGRFSGRQFSNSRSEMNVSTLELGDSALYLCASSLRGAPEETQYFGPGTRLLVL.

This clone was seen once. CDR3 coding DNA: TGTGCCAGCAGCTGGCAGGGGATTGGCAATCAGCCCCAGCATTTT. Encoded protein: CASSWQGIGNQPQHF. The chain employs TRBV7-2 and TRBJ1-5; D possibly corresponds to TRBD1 (6 bases). The CDR3 extends over 15 amino acids. The V gene lost 4 bases and the J gene lost 2 bases, with 12 bases spanning the gap. Germline CDR1 SGHTA, CDR2 FQGNSA. Full variable domain (rest looked up from reference TRBV7-2 and TRBJ1-5): GAGVSQSPSNKVTEKGKDVELRCDPISGHTALYWYRQSLGQGLEFLIYFQGNSAPDKSGLPSDRFSAERTGGSVSTLTIQRTQQEDSAVYLCASSWQGIGNQPQHFGDGTRLSIL.

This clone is a singleton in its sample. V is TRBV2 and J is TRBJ1-6; D is ambiguous. The CDR3 covers 16 residues. The V gene's germline CDR1 is SNHLY and CDR2 FYNNEI. Trimming pared 6 bases from V and 7 bases from J, leaving 19 bases between. This CDR3 is CASSERTAAGNSPLHF. CDR3 in DNA: TGTGCCAGCAGCGAAAGGACGGCTGCGGGAAATTCACCCCTCCACTTT.

This chain uses TRBV29-1 with TRBJ1-2; maybe TRBD1 (5 bases). V was clipped by 8 bases and J by 8 bases, with 15 bases between them. Per germline, CDR1 SQVTM and CDR2 ANQGSEA. The CDR3 is 11 amino acids. CDR3 bases: TGCAGCATTCAACAGGTCGACGGCTACACCTTC. It codes for CSIQQVDGYTF.

CDR3 in amino acids: CASSQSSIRERGYTF. The CDR3 nucleotides are TGCGCCAGCAGCCAAAGTTCAATTCGGGAGAGAGGCTACACCTTC. The chain uses TRBV4-1 and TRBJ1-2; D is uncertain. The CDR3 runs 15 residues. CDR1 is MGHRA and CDR2 is YSYEKL in the germline V gene. Deletions cut 2 bases from V and 8 bases from J, with 18 bases between.

This sequence joins TRBV7-8 and TRBJ1-2; 11 bases agree with TRBD1. The CDR3 consists of 20 residues. After removal of 3 bases from V and 7 bases from J, the junction contained 22 bases not matched to a gene. From germline, CDR1 is SGHVS and CDR2 FQNEAQ. The CDR3 nucleotides are TGTGCCAGCAGCTTCCAATCCCGGGGACAGGGGGTGCTCAGTAGAGGTGGCTACACCTTC. This translates into CASSFQSRGQGVLSRGGYTF.

The chain recombines TRBV7-9 with TRBJ2-1; 8 bases agree with TRBD2. CDR3 length: 14 residues. J lost 7 bases, V lost 5 bases, and 7 bases had no gene match. Germline CDR1 SEHNR, CDR2 FQNEAQ (reference sequence). CDR3 amino acids: CASSLRGGYNEQFF. CDR3 in DNA: TGTGCCAGCAGCCTTCGGGGGGGCTATAATGAGCAGTTCTTC.

This chain links TRBV29-1 with TRBJ1-1; TRBD1 matches at 10 bases. V lost 7 bases and J lost 5; bases outside the gene matches: 10. This CDR3 has 14 amino acids. Germline CDR1 reads SQVTM; CDR2 reads ANQGSEA. CDR3 in DNA: TGCAGCGGGTTAGACAGGGGGCTGAGAACTGAAGCTTTCTTT. Protein: CSGLDRGLRTEAFF.

Turning to this clone: Other DNA variants within this sample encode the same CDR3. For the CDR3, the DNA is TGTGCCAGCAGCTTAGACAGGGTGGGTGGCTACACCTTC. This sequence encodes CASSLDRVGGYTF. V usage is TRBV7-2 and J usage is TRBJ1-2, with a weak D call TRBD1 (6 bases). Germline assignment: CDR1 SGHTA and CDR2 FQGNSA. Trimming left V 1 base short and J 7 bases short, with 10 bases between. CDR3 length: 13 residues.

This chain links TRBV9 with TRBJ2-3; 8 bases are shared with TRBD2. Germline V lookup: CDR1 SGDLS, CDR2 YYNGEE. The CDR3 totals 18 residues. V lost 3 bases, J lost 0 bases, and 12 bases stayed unmatched. The CDR3 DNA reads TGTGCCAGCAGCGAGAGATGGCGGGGGGTCCAAAGCACAGATACGCAGTATTTT. Protein product: CASSERWRGVQSTDTQYF.

This chain links TRBV19 with TRBJ1-2; D is undetermined. This CDR3 region has 15 residues. The V gene's germline CDR1 is LNHDA and CDR2 SQIVND (reference sequence). Trimming took off 2 bases at V and 3 bases at J, with 13 bases between the two ends. The CDR3: CASSILRAGDYGYTF. The CDR3 DNA follows: TGTGCCAGTAGTATATTAAGGGCGGGTGACTATGGCTACACCTTC.

The chain has TRBV7-2 and TRBJ1-3; 7 nucleotides match TRBD1. The junction had 7 bases not matched to a gene; V was cut back by 8 bases and J by 0 bases. The germline V gene encodes CDR1 SGHTA and CDR2 FQGNSA. There are 15 residues in the CDR3. CDR3 nucleotides: TGTGCCAGCCGCCGGGACAGCAACTCTGGAAACACCATATATTTT. It specifies CASRRDSNSGNTIYF. The whole variable domain, filled in from reference TRBV7-2 and TRBJ1-3, reads GAGVSQSPSNKVTEKGKDVELRCDPISGHTALYWYRQSLGQGLEFLIYFQGNSAPDKSGLPSDRFSAERTGGSVSTLTIQRTQQEDSAVYLCASRRDSNSGNTIYFGEGSWLTVV.

The chain is built from TRBV11-2 and TRBJ2-5, with TRBD2 matching 9 bases. The ends lost 1 base at V and 4 bases at J; junction bases unmatched: 13. Germline V CDR1 and CDR2: SGHAT, FQNNGV. There are 18 residues in the CDR3. CDR3 DNA sequence: TGTGCCAGCAGCTTAGCCCCTCCCATAGCGGGAGTACGAGAGACCCAGTACTTC. It is translated as CASSLAPPIAGVRETQYF. The full variable domain, with the rest looked up from reference TRBV11-2 and TRBJ2-5, is EAGVAQSPRYKIIEKRQSVAFWCNPISGHATLYWYQQILGQGPKLLIQFQNNGVVDDSQLPKDRFSAERLKGVDSTLKIQPAKLEDSAVYLCASSLAPPIAGVRETQYFGPGTRLLVL.

This CDR3 reads CASKYRGGSSYNEQFF. The CDR3 DNA follows: TGTGCCAGTAAATATCGGGGGGGGTCTTCCTACAATGAGCAGTTCTTC. This rearrangement joins TRBV19 to TRBJ2-1, with 8 positions matching TRBD2. Germline assignment: CDR1 LNHDA and CDR2 SQIVND (reference sequence). V dropped 7 bases and J dropped 1; count of bases not matched to a gene: 9. The CDR3 sequence is 16 residues long.

V and J are TRBV3-1 (or the pseudogene TRBV3-2) and TRBJ1-1, with D perhaps matching TRBD1 (6 bases). V gave up 3 bases and J gave up 1 base, with 12 bases separating them. Germline V CDR1 and CDR2: LGHDT, YNNKEL (reference sequence). The CDR3 contains 15 residues. CDR3 protein: CASSQRGGRNTEAFF. DNA for the CDR3: TGTGCCAGCAGCCAGCGGGGGGGCCGGAACACTGAAGCTTTCTTT.

V usage is TRBV4-3 and J usage is TRBJ2-7; a weak D match, TRBD1 (5 bases). The V end was cut by 1 base, the J end by 3 bases, with 13 bases between. CDR3 length: 15 residues. CDR1 and CDR2 (germline): LGHNA, YSLEER. The CDR3 DNA is TGCGCCAGCAGCCAAGTTCTAGGGGTCAGCTACGAGCAGTACTTC. Protein: CASSQVLGVSYEQYF.

The chain has TRBV6-5 and TRBJ1-5; no clear D. Germline V gene lookup returns CDR1 MNHEY and CDR2 SVGAGI. The length of the CDR3 is 13 residues. The germline V and J ends were trimmed by 0 bases and 6 bases, with 6 bases remaining between them. The DNA of the CDR3 is TGTGCCAGCAGTTACTCGAGGGTTCAGCCCCAGCATTTT. Translation gives CASSYSRVQPQHF.

The chain couples TRBV19 to TRBJ2-3, with 9 nucleotides matching TRBD2. The CDR3 is 14 residues long. Germline V gene lookup returns CDR1 LNHDA and CDR2 SQIVND (reference sequence). J was trimmed by 5 bases and V by 5 bases; bases with no gene match: 5. The CDR3 protein is CASSPEAGGDTQYF. CDR3 DNA: TGTGCCAGTAGTCCAGAAGCGGGAGGAGATACGCAGTATTTT.

The chain has TRBV6-6 and TRBJ1-5; 9 bases align to TRBD1. Unmatched junction bases numbered 3, after V lost 2 bases and J lost 1 base. The CDR3 is made up of 16 amino acids. Germline V gene lookup returns CDR1 MNHNY and CDR2 SVGAGI (reference sequence). The chain's CDR3 is CASSYGTGQSNQPQHF. In nucleotides, the CDR3 is TGTGCCAGCAGTTACGGGACAGGGCAAAGCAATCAGCCCCAGCATTTT.

This rearrangement joins TRBV9 to TRBJ2-2; tentative D call: TRBD1 (7 bases). CDR1 is SGDLS and CDR2 is YYNGEE in the germline V gene. The CDR3 is 16 residues long. V lost 0 bases, J lost 2 bases, and 11 bases lay in between. Here the CDR3 reads CASSVDQGGNTGELFF. The CDR3 nucleotides read TGTGCCAGCAGCGTAGATCAGGGGGGTAACACCGGGGAGCTGTTTTTT.

The CDR3 loop reads CASSITGSSYNEQFF. Here the CDR3 DNA reads TGTGCCAGTAGTATAACCGGGAGCTCCTACAATGAGCAGTTCTTC. The genes are TRBV19 and TRBJ2-1, with D possibly being TRBD2 (6 bases). The CDR3 length is 15 residues. V was trimmed by 2 bases and J by 0 bases, leaving 8 bases between them. CDR1 is LNHDA, CDR2 SQIVND, per germline (reference sequence).

The chain employs TRBV28 and TRBJ1-3, with D possibly TRBD1 on 6 matching bases. Germline assignment: CDR1 MDHEN and CDR2 SYDVKM. The CDR3 loop spans 13 amino acids. The V and J ends lost 7 bases and 2 bases respectively, with 9 bases between them. Here the CDR3 reads CASTDRPGNTIYF. CDR3 nucleotide sequence: TGTGCCAGCACAGACAGGCCTGGAAACACCATATATTTT. The whole variable domain, filled in from reference TRBV28 and TRBJ1-3, reads DVKVTQSSRYLVKRTGEKVFLECVQDMDHENMFWYRQDPGLGLRLIYFSYDVKMKEKGDIPEGYSVSREKKERFSLILESASTNQTSMYLCASTDRPGNTIYFGEGSWLTVV.

V usage is TRBV5-4 and J usage is TRBJ2-7; 12 positions match TRBD1. The CDR3 is 15 amino acids. Looked up from germline, CDR1 is SGHNT and CDR2 is YYREEE (reference sequence). The V and J ends lost 4 bases and 5 bases, in that order; junction bases with no gene match: 7. Here the CDR3 DNA reads TGTGCCAGCAGCCTAGGGACAGGGGGCGGCGACGAGCAGTACTTC. Residues: CASSLGTGGGDEQYF.

This chain connects TRBV28 to TRBJ1-3; 9 bases are a match to TRBD1. The V gene end was trimmed by 5 bases and the J gene end by 1 base; junction bases not matched to a gene: 12. Per the germline V gene, CDR1 is MDHEN and CDR2 is SYDVKM. The CDR3 is made up of 18 amino acids. CDR3 nucleotides: TGTGCCAGCAGTGGGACGTTCAGGACAGGGGTTTCTGGAAACACCATATATTTT. Its translation: CASSGTFRTGVSGNTIYF.

This clone was seen only once. The chain combines TRBV19 with TRBJ2-7; D is ambiguous. The CDR3 loop spans 12 amino acids. The germline V gene encodes CDR1 LNHDA and CDR2 SQIVND (reference sequence). V was clipped by 7 bases and J by 4 bases, with 11 bases between them. CDR3: CASTGGNYEQYF. As DNA, the CDR3 is TGTGCCAGTACCGGCGGAAATTACGAGCAGTACTTC.

The table lists this clone with a count of one. The V gene is TRBV7-2, the J gene TRBJ2-1; tentative D call: TRBD2 (5 bases). The CDR3 is 13 residues long. In germline, CDR1 is SGHTA, CDR2 FQGNSA. V was pared by 5 bases and J by 6 bases, with 11 bases between. The CDR3 protein is CASSRRMGNEQFF. The CDR3 DNA reads TGTGCCAGCAGCCGGAGGATGGGCAATGAGCAGTTCTTC. Filled out from reference TRBV7-2 and TRBJ2-1, the complete variable domain reads GAGVSQSPSNKVTEKGKDVELRCDPISGHTALYWYRQSLGQGLEFLIYFQGNSAPDKSGLPSDRFSAERTGGSVSTLTIQRTQQEDSAVYLCASSRRMGNEQFFGPGTRLTVL.